This record looks at one T cell receptor (beta chain) sequence and its context. Its antigen is not identified. CDR1 is MDHEN, CDR2 SYDVKM, per germline. There are 14 residues in the CDR3. V was cut by 11 bases and J by 2 bases, with 17 bases left in between. This sample was taken from a study of chemoradiotherapy in HPV16-positive cancers. Repertoires were sampled repeatedly during chemoradiotherapy. Regarding the study as a whole: For HPV16-positive patients, expanding HPV-responsive T cells associated with longer recurrence-free survival. Candidate HPV-specific clones and E7-related TCR motifs grew in tumor during treatment.

Using immunoSEQ multiplex PCR, the repertoire was profiled, and TCRdb retains in-frame clones only, with some absent. The repertoire has fewer than 20,000 clones, more than 75% of them found once; the top ten carry about 4%. The TCR was taken from a human donor with HPV-associated anogenital cancer. The sequenced sample was blood, obtained from a patient who underwent chemoradiotherapy. This chain links TRBV28 with TRBJ2-3; no reliable D call. Written as DNA, the CDR3 is TGTGCCCTCGGGCAGACGGAAGACACAGATACGCAGTATTTT. Amino acid sequence: CALGQTEDTDTQYF.